The sequence of this T cell receptor (beta chain) was determined in a study of blood T cell dynamics during melanoma immunotherapy. Study at large: Metastatic melanoma patients received first-line pembrolizumab or nivolumab plus ipilimumab. Study results and limitations: At W3, later disease-control patients showed bifurcated PBMC repertoire changes, unlike progressors.

Time point given: pre-treatment baseline. Sequencing used immunoSEQ multiplex PCR; TCRdb keeps in-frame clones, though not all of them. The top ten hold under 45% of the sample, which has about 7,000 clones, over 70% seen once. Germline CDR1 SNHLY, CDR2 FYNNEI. Trimming cost V 3 bases and J 0 bases, with 9 bases left between them. CDR3 length: 14 amino acids. A note on this clone: Its specificity is not known.

Specimen: blood, collected from a patient treated with checkpoint blockade. The chain links TRBV2 to TRBJ2-7, with D possibly matching TRBD1 (5 bases). The TCR sequence derives from a human donor with melanoma. Some clones in this sample may be carry-over from other donors' samples. The CDR3 is CASSETVFSYEQYF. The CDR3 nucleotides are TGTGCCAGCAGTGAGACAGTTTTCTCCTACGAGCAGTACTTC. Based on the CDR3 plus reference TRBV2 and TRBJ2-7, the full variable domain is EPEVTQTPSHQVTQMGQEVILRCVPISNHLYFYWYRQILGQKVEFLVSFYNNEISEKSEIFDDQFSVERPDGSNFTLKIRSTKLEDSAMYFCASSETVFSYEQYFGPGTRLTVT.